Described below is a single TCR beta chain sequence and its context. This clone showed up just once. It has no known antigen specificity. No per-base quality is available; no much larger clone lies one base away. Using the deep immunoSEQ assay, TCR CDR3 regions were amplified from genomic DNA by multiplex PCR. Extracted genomic DNA from each cell subset was distributed evenly across all wells of several immunoSEQ 96-well plates, and each plate was treated as a replicate. For sorted subsets, around 200 ng genomic DNA, equal to 30,000 or so T cell genomes, was loaded into each replicate PCR. Purified libraries were quantified with a Qubit 3.0 fluorometer, sized on a Bioanalyzer 2100, and re-quantified with the KAPA Library Quantification kit. A separate single-read 150-cycle Illumina NextSeq 550 flow cell was used to sequence each immunoSEQ 96-well plate. The authors' analysis ran thus. The immunoSEQ output contained only junctional sequences without quality scores, so filtering could not match that applied to full-length reads. To assign V/J genes and CDR3, sequences were annotated using PyIR, a Python wrapper for IgBLAST v1.9, with IMGT germline references. Reads were removed for weak V/J assignments (E-value above 1e-6), missing CDR3, stop codons, out-of-frame junctions, or ambiguous translated residues. V3J clonotypes were defined by identical inferred V gene, J gene, and CDR3 amino acid sequence. To compute the percentage overlap between repertoires, the number of shared unique clonotypes was divided by the size of the smaller repertoire. Three approaches were used to assess repertoire richness: RTK rarefaction, the Chao1 estimator, and Recon v2.1 estimates of unobserved clonotypes. Generation probabilities for all TCRbeta clonotypes obtained by the gDNA method from a handful of donors were computed using OLGA. In TCRdb, the immuneACCESS table is reduced to in-frame sequences with V and J assigned. These tables do not hold every clone; where another copy was compared, an unresolved V gene accounts for under half, and the others remain unexplained. Clone size and V and J calls were adopted from that table, with D and trimming inferred from the DNA. The sample has over a million clones on record, roughly 96% of them singletons. The ten largest clones capture 1% to 1.5% of the sample.

Trimming costs V 2 bases and J 4 bases, and their ends lie 12 bases apart. Counted from cysteine to phenylalanine, this CDR3 has 14 amino acids. Just CDR3 DNA is preserved here, 42 bases in frame from base 1. Looking up the germline V gene yields CDR1 SGDLS and CDR2 YYNGEE. The sample originates from a study of shared clonotypes between healthy human individuals (dated by TCRdb to 2020 to 2022). Study-level background: A couple of women and a few men aged 18 to 49 years were included in the cohort. For each donor, CD4 naive and CD4 memory were each given three plates, CD8 naive was given two plates, and CD8 memory was given one plate. To estimate repertoire size and how much clonotypes are shared between individuals, the study performed deep sequencing of blood TCR repertoires from about five healthy adults. Libraries were prepared and TCR repertoires were sequenced by different laboratories using diverse techniques, in order to increase sequencing depth and limit assay-specific biases. Each donor's leukapheresis produced roughly between roughly 0.85 and 10 billion PBMCs.

The donors were healthy, HIV-negative adults with no recently reported acute infections or vaccinations. Only Caucasian adults living in Nashville, Tennessee, USA were represented among the donors. CD4+ T cells were enriched through magnetic negative selection, after which naive cells were positively selected on CD45RA and the remaining negative fraction served as the memory subset. After blood collection by leukapheresis, PBMCs were isolated using Ficoll-Histopaque density gradient centrifugation and then cryopreserved in the vapor phase of liquid nitrogen. Analytical flow cytometry was used to check the purity and quantity of every magnetically sorted T cell population. Genomic DNA was isolated from each sorted fraction and quantified by UV absorbance on a Nanodrop 2000c. Overall study results and their limits: Pairwise subsampling led to the expectation that sequencing depth would affect the degree of clonotype sharing among donors. Even with the large sequencing depth, rarefaction of the sorted-subset datasets indicated that sequencing was incomplete. Larger estimated clonotype richness was generally found for naive subsets than for memory subsets. When a few donors were compared, the shared fraction of clonotypes was 5% to 6.5% for naive CD4, roughly 3.4% for naive CD8, about 2.5% for memory CD4, and 0.4% for memory CD8. Sampling was limited to blood, and TCR repertoires in tissue likely differ from TCR repertoires in blood. The genetic and exposure-history diversity represented was limited by the small number of donors. Compared with non-shared clonotypes, clonotypes shared by all four sorted-subset donors had higher generation probabilities.

The source of this sequence is a young man in good health. The specimen was naive CD4+ T cells sorted from blood. The cell subset or site label, as the study defines it: CD45RA+ positively selected. The chain links TRBV9 with TRBJ1-1, with the D gene call left open. The DNA sequence is TGTGCCAGCAGCGTCGAGGTCTCGGGCACTGAAGCTTTCTTT. It translates to CASSVEVSGTEAFF.